The entry below describes one T cell receptor beta chain. Its specificity is unknown. The data were produced by immunoSEQ multiplex PCR, yet TCRdb's version contains in-frame clones alone and is incomplete. This sample has 89,000 or so clones; approximately 95% occur once, and the top ten carry 1.1%. In germline, CDR1 is SGHNT, CDR2 YYREEE (reference sequence). Unmatched junction bases numbered 5, after V lost 0 bases and J lost 8 bases. The CDR3 length is 15 residues. The sample originates from a study of cytomegalovirus exposure and HLA in healthy donors. Study-wide results and limits: CMV antigen specificity was confirmed in vitro for three CMV-associated chains.

The receptor's source is a woman under 40 in good health and CMV-seropositive. Sequenced input: PBMCs. The rearrangement uses TRBV5-4 and TRBJ1-4, with 9 bases lining up with TRBD1. The CDR3 region is CASSLGGTGREKLFF. DNA for the CDR3: TGTGCCAGCAGCTTGGGTGGGACAGGGAGAGAAAAACTGTTTTTT.